A single sample gave rise to the 31 T cell receptor beta chains below, sequenced in a study of cytomegalovirus exposure and HLA in healthy donors. Primers for the PCR totalled 60 Vbeta and 13 Jbeta. Generated by immunoSEQ multiplex PCR, the TCRdb table keeps only in-frame clones and is missing some. The sample has 180,000 or so clones, roughly 8.7% seen once; the top ten hold 1% to 1.5%. Sequenced material: PBMCs. Receptors originate from a woman aged 25 to 45 in good health and CMV-seropositive.

The chain employs TRBV5-1 and TRBJ2-1; 11 bases align to TRBD2. The CDR3 is 16 residues long. Per the germline V gene, CDR1 is SGHRS and CDR2 is YFSETQ. J gave up 2 bases and V 3 bases, and 4 bases lay outside the gene matches. The CDR3 nucleotides are TGCGCCAGCAGCTCCACTAGCGGGAGCACCTACAATGAGCAGTTCTTC. Residues: CASSSTSGSTYNEQFF.

This clone came up a few times. The chain carries TRBV6-5 and TRBJ1-1, with D unclear. The ends were cut back, 1 base at V and 1 base at J, with 4 bases in the middle. Germline loops: CDR1 MNHEY, CDR2 SVGAGI. This CDR3 is 13 amino acids long. The CDR3 reads CASSYYGNTEAFF. The CDR3 bases are TGTGCCAGCAGTTACTACGGGAACACTGAAGCTTTCTTT.

The rearrangement links TRBV27 to TRBJ2-2; TRBD2 agrees at 11 bases. V was pared by 5 bases and J by 3 bases, with 14 bases of the junction left unmatched. This CDR3 spans 19 amino acids. Germline CDR1 reads MNHEY; CDR2 reads SMNVEV (reference sequence). CDR3 nucleotides: TGTGCCAGCAGTCACTATACTGTACCGGGACTAGCGGACACCGGGGAGCTGTTTTTT. Protein product: CASSHYTVPGLADTGELFF.

This clone came up a few times. The V and J genes are TRBV5-1 and TRBJ1-4; TRBD1 matches 12 bases. This CDR3 is built from 15 residues. The germline gives CDR1 SGHRS, CDR2 YFSETQ. Trimming cost V 3 bases and J 7 bases; bases outside gene matches: 4. CDR3 sequence reads: CASSWGDRGPEKLFF. In DNA form, the CDR3 reads TGCGCCAGCAGCTGGGGGGACAGGGGGCCTGAAAAACTGTTTTTT. Using reference TRBV5-1 and TRBJ1-4 for the parts outside the CDR3, the full variable domain is KAGVTQTPRYLIKTRGQQVTLSCSPISGHRSVSWYQQTPGQGLQFLFEYFSETQRNKGNFPGRFSGRQFSNSRSEMNVSTLELGDSALYLCASSWGDRGPEKLFFGSGTQLSVL.

This clone has more than one count but fewer than ten. V and J are TRBV2 and TRBJ2-3; D gene unclear. CDR1 is SNHLY, CDR2 FYNNEI, per germline. The CDR3 has 15 amino acids. Trimming pared 1 base from V and 5 bases from J, leaving 13 bases between. The CDR3 bases are TGTGCCAGCAGTGAAGAGGCTAGTCAGCTAGATACGCAGTATTTT. It codes for CASSEEASQLDTQYF.

The rearrangement uses TRBV4-1 and TRBJ2-2; 11 bases agree with TRBD2. CDR3 length: 16 amino acids. The V gene end was trimmed by 4 bases and the J gene end by 5 bases; junction bases not matched to a gene: 6. Germline V gene lookup returns CDR1 MGHRA and CDR2 YSYEKL. The CDR3 here is CASSRSASGRTGELFF. The CDR3, as DNA: TGCGCCAGCAGCCGGAGCGCTAGCGGGAGGACCGGGGAGCTGTTTTTT.

This clone has a handful of counts. The genes are TRBV4-1 and TRBJ2-5; 8 bases line up with TRBD2. Per the germline V gene, CDR1 is MGHRA and CDR2 is YSYEKL. The CDR3 is made up of 17 amino acids. With 4 bases clipped from V and 6 bases from J, the junction kept 16 bases outside the gene matches. CDR3 residues: CASSLLGPSGRWQTQYF. The CDR3 DNA sequence: TGCGCCAGCAGCCTCCTCGGCCCCAGCGGGAGATGGCAGACCCAGTACTTC.

This clone appeared a few times. This chain connects TRBV6-6 to TRBJ2-7, with TRBD2 identical over 7 bases. The junction had 16 bases not matched to a gene; V was cut back by 10 bases and J by 4 bases. The germline V gene encodes CDR1 MNHNY and CDR2 SVGAGI (reference sequence). CDR3 length: 15 amino acids. This CDR3 is CATREGGLSRYEQYF. The CDR3 coding sequence is TGTGCCACCAGGGAGGGAGGACTCTCCCGGTACGAGCAGTACTTC.

V and J are TRBV4-1 and TRBJ2-7; 12 bases are shared with TRBD2. CDR1 and CDR2 from the germline V gene are MGHRA and YSYEKL. The CDR3 contains 15 residues. V shed 5 bases, J shed 5 bases, and the junction held 7 bases outside the gene matches. The CDR3 sequence is CASSDLAGGHHEQYF. For the CDR3, the DNA is TGCGCCAGCAGCGATCTAGCGGGAGGGCACCACGAGCAGTACTTC.

This chain links TRBV5-1 with TRBJ1-1, with no clear D. The CDR3 length is 14 residues. Germline V lookup: CDR1 SGHRS, CDR2 YFSETQ. Trimming stripped 1 base from V and 2 bases from J, with 9 bases between. CDR3 sequence (DNA): TGCGCCAGCAGCTTGACAGTGCAAAACACTGAAGCTTTCTTT. Its translation is CASSLTVQNTEAFF. Complete variable domain (other parts from reference TRBV5-1 and TRBJ1-1): KAGVTQTPRYLIKTRGQQVTLSCSPISGHRSVSWYQQTPGQGLQFLFEYFSETQRNKGNFPGRFSGRQFSNSRSEMNVSTLELGDSALYLCASSLTVQNTEAFFGQGTRLTVV.

This clone was counted a few times. The gene calls are TRBV19 and TRBJ2-7; D is ambiguous. The CDR3 is made up of 13 amino acids. Per the germline V gene, CDR1 is LNHDA and CDR2 is SQIVND (reference sequence). Trimming shortened V by 5 bases and J by 3 bases, and 11 bases separated the two germline ends. The CDR3 reads CASSADGVYEQYF. The CDR3 nucleotides are TGTGCCAGTAGTGCTGACGGAGTCTACGAGCAGTACTTC.

The V gene is TRBV5-1, the J gene TRBJ2-7; 11 bases line up with TRBD2. The V gene end was trimmed by 4 bases and the J gene end by 5 bases; junction bases not matched to a gene: 11. CDR1 and CDR2 from the germline V gene are SGHRS and YFSETQ. The CDR3 is 16 amino acids. The CDR3 DNA is TGCGCCAGCAGCCCCCGATTAGCGGGAGGGCCCCACGAGCAGTACTTC. It is translated as CASSPRLAGGPHEQYF.

This clone was found a few times. This chain uses TRBV5-4 with TRBJ2-5; 15 bases agree with TRBD2. Germline CDR1 reads SGHNT; CDR2 reads YYREEE (reference sequence). The CDR3 totals 17 residues. The J segment lost 3 bases and the V segment lost 3 bases, leaving 6 bases of the junction unmatched. The CDR3 DNA is TGTGCCAGCAGCTCCTGGACTAGCGGGAGGGCAGAAGAGACCCAGTACTTC. This gives the protein CASSSWTSGRAEETQYF.

This clone was observed a few times. The chain recombines TRBV11-2 with TRBJ2-3, with TRBD1 identical over 8 bases. Germline V CDR1 and CDR2: SGHAT, FQNNGV. The CDR3 runs to 15 residues. The ends lost 5 bases at V and 2 bases at J; junction bases unmatched: 6. The chain's CDR3 is CASSAGQGTTDTQYF. CDR3 coding DNA: TGTGCCAGCAGCGCAGGACAGGGAACCACAGATACGCAGTATTTT.

This chain uses TRBV11-3 with TRBJ2-3; 12 bases line up with TRBD2. The CDR3 is made up of 19 amino acids. V was pared by 1 base and J by 3 bases, with 11 bases of the junction left unmatched. CDR1 and CDR2 (germline): SGHNT, YENEEA. The CDR3 DNA reads as TGTGCCAGCAGCTTAGGGGCTTTTCCGGGACTAGCGGGTACAGATACGCAGTATTTT. It is translated as CASSLGAFPGLAGTDTQYF.

This clone was detected only a few times. The V call is TRBV19, the J call TRBJ2-2; 8 bases agree with TRBD2. In germline, CDR1 is LNHDA, CDR2 SQIVND (reference sequence). There are 16 residues in the CDR3. Losses at the gene ends were 0 bases for V and 3 bases for J; bases not matched to a gene: 3. The CDR3 region is CASSIDLAGYTGELFF. CDR3 DNA sequence: TGTGCCAGTAGTATAGATCTAGCGGGTTACACCGGGGAGCTGTTTTTT.

J is TRBJ1-1 and V is TRBV5-1; 8 bases line up with TRBD1. The CDR3 runs to 15 residues. The V gene end was trimmed by 0 bases and the J gene end by 7 bases; junction bases not matched to a gene: 8. Germline CDR1 SGHRS, CDR2 YFSETQ. The CDR3 reads CASSLGTGQDLEAFF. The CDR3 DNA reads as TGCGCCAGCAGCTTGGGAACGGGACAGGACCTTGAAGCTTTCTTT.

The sample holds a few counts of this clone. The CDR3 spells CASSFTSGSLYEQYF. CDR3 bases: TGTGCCAGCAGCTTCACTAGCGGGAGCCTCTACGAGCAGTACTTC. The rearrangement joins TRBV7-9 to TRBJ2-7; 11 positions match TRBD2. CDR3 size: 15 residues. Germline values: CDR1 SEHNR, CDR2 FQNEAQ (reference sequence). V trimming: 3 bases; J trimming: 3 bases; junction bases outside the gene matches: 4.

This clone was seen a handful of times. The V call is TRBV5-1, the J call TRBJ1-3; 9 bases map to TRBD1. The CDR3 runs 17 residues. Unmatched junction bases numbered 15, after V lost 7 bases and J lost 4 bases. The germline V gene has CDR1 SGHRS and CDR2 YFSETQ. CDR3 nucleotides: TGCGCCAGCGGAATCGGGGGGACAGGGCTAGCCGGAAACACCATATATTTT. Translated, it gives CASGIGGTGLAGNTIYF.

This chain links TRBV21-1 with TRBJ1-3; whether TRBD1, the table's D call, matches the DNA was not checked. TRBV21-1 is shown as a pseudogene. The CDR3 has 19 residues. In DNA, the CDR3 is TGTGCCAGCAGCAAAGAGATCCAGGGCAGGGATTTCTCTGGAAACACCATATATTTT. Translation: CASSKEIQGRDFSGNTIYF.

J is TRBJ2-2 and V is TRBV14; D call uncertain. This CDR3 is built from 15 residues. Germline CDR1 reads SGHDN; CDR2 reads FVKESK. V gave up 2 bases and J gave up 2 bases, with 9 bases separating them. CDR3 in DNA: TGTGCCAGCAGCCAACGACTGCTAAACACCGGGGAGCTGTTTTTT. Translation: CASSQRLLNTGELFF. The full variable domain, its missing parts supplied by reference TRBV14 and TRBJ2-2, is EAGVTQFPSHSVIEKGQTVTLRCDPISGHDNLYWYRRVMGKEIKFLLHFVKESKQDESGMPNNRFLAERTGGTYSTLKVQPAELEDSGVYFCASSQRLLNTGELFFGEGSRLTVL.

This clone occurred a few times. The rearrangement joins TRBV14 to TRBJ2-7; 8 nucleotides match TRBD2. CDR1 is SGHDN and CDR2 is FVKESK in the germline V gene. This CDR3 has 16 residues. V gave up 1 base and J gave up 1 base; unmatched junction bases: 6. CDR3 loop: CASSQAPLAESYEQYF. The CDR3 bases are TGTGCCAGCAGCCAAGCCCCACTAGCGGAATCCTACGAGCAGTACTTC.

The chain employs TRBV27 and TRBJ2-7, with D possibly being TRBD2 (5 bases). Trimming removed 3 bases from V and 0 bases from J, with 9 bases in between. The CDR3 is made up of 14 amino acids. The germline V gene has CDR1 MNHEY and CDR2 SMNVEV (reference sequence). CDR3 protein: CASSLSGFSYEQYF. Written as DNA, the CDR3 is TGTGCCAGCAGTTTGAGCGGTTTCTCCTACGAGCAGTACTTC.

This clone was seen only a few times. In DNA form, the CDR3 reads TGTGCCAGCAGTGAAGGGCAGGGGGAGCAGTACTTC. Translation: CASSEGQGEQYF. V and J are TRBV2 and TRBJ2-7; possible D gene TRBD1, 6 bases. The germline V and J ends were trimmed by 1 base and 7 bases, with 8 bases remaining between them. The germline gives CDR1 SNHLY, CDR2 FYNNEI. The CDR3 has 12 amino acids.

This clone was counted once. The V gene is TRBV19, the J gene TRBJ2-7, with 8 bases lining up with TRBD1. Germline-derived CDR1 and CDR2 are LNHDA and SQIVND (reference sequence). The CDR3 is 14 residues long. The trim removed 5 bases at V and 6 bases at J, leaving 9 bases unmatched. In nucleotides, the CDR3 is TGTGCCAGTAGTTGGGCATCAGGGGGCGGCGAGCAGTACTTC. It encodes CASSWASGGGEQYF.

This clone was seen a handful of times. The chain joins TRBV2 to TRBJ1-2; D not resolved. Trimming pared 3 bases from V and 2 bases from J, leaving 16 bases between. The CDR3 length is 16 residues. Germline V gene data show CDR1 as SNHLY and CDR2 as FYNNEI. CDR3 in amino acids: CASSERDWYINYGYTF. For the CDR3, the DNA is TGTGCCAGCAGTGAGAGGGATTGGTATATAAACTATGGCTACACCTTC.

This clone appeared a few times. V and J are TRBV27 and TRBJ1-6; D gene unclear. The germline V gene encodes CDR1 MNHEY and CDR2 SMNVEV (reference sequence). V lost 3 bases and J lost 10, with 16 bases in between. The CDR3 contains 15 residues. CDR3: CASSFRQVRGSPLHF. CDR3 bases: TGTGCCAGCAGTTTTCGGCAGGTCCGGGGATCACCCCTCCACTTT.

This clone was recorded a few times. V usage is TRBV30 and J usage is TRBJ2-7; D not certain. Trimming took 3 bases from V and 3 from J, leaving 9 bases between them. The germline V gene has CDR1 GTSNPN and CDR2 SVGIG (reference sequence). The CDR3 has 12 residues. CDR3 nucleotide sequence: TGTGCCTGGAGCGAAAACAGCTACGAGCAGTACTTC. Translated, it gives CAWSENSYEQYF.

This clone was seen a handful of times. The chain combines TRBV18 with TRBJ2-5; D may be TRBD2 (6 bases). The CDR3 has 15 amino acids. Trimming stripped 3 bases from V and 2 bases from J, with 13 bases between. The germline V gene has CDR1 KGHSH and CDR2 LQKENI. CDR3 in DNA: TGTGCCAGCTCACCGGTGGCTAGCGTACAAGAGACCCAGTACTTC. Protein product: CASSPVASVQETQYF.

The rearrangement joins TRBV19 to TRBJ2-7; TRBD1 aligns across 9 bases. Germline V CDR1 and CDR2: LNHDA, SQIVND (reference sequence). The CDR3 runs 14 residues. V was pared by 2 bases and J by 7 bases, with 6 bases of the junction left unmatched. In nucleotides, the CDR3 is TGTGCCAGTAGTATAATGGACAGGGGTAGTGAGCAGTACTTC. Translation: CASSIMDRGSEQYF. Based on the CDR3 plus reference TRBV19 and TRBJ2-7, the full variable domain is DGGITQSPKYLFRKEGQNVTLSCEQNLNHDAMYWYRQDPGQGLRLIYYSQIVNDFQKGDIAEGYSVSREKKESFPLTVTSAQKNPTAFYLCASSIMDRGSEQYFGPGTRLTVT.

This chain uses TRBV18 with TRBJ2-1; TRBD2 is a possible D gene (6 bases). V gave up 3 bases and J gave up 7 bases, with 13 bases separating them. The CDR3 runs 14 residues. The germline CDR1 and CDR2 sequences are KGHSH and LQKENI. CDR3 nucleotide sequence: TGTGCCAGCTCACCGGGAACTAGCCGGAATGAGCAGTTCTTC. It yields the protein CASSPGTSRNEQFF. Full variable domain (outside the CDR3, taken from reference TRBV18 and TRBJ2-1): NAGVMQNPRHLVRRRGQEARLRCSPMKGHSHVYWYRQLPEEGLKFMVYLQKENIIDESGMPKERFSAEFPKEGPSILRIQQVVRGDSAAYFCASSPGTSRNEQFFGPGTRLTVL.